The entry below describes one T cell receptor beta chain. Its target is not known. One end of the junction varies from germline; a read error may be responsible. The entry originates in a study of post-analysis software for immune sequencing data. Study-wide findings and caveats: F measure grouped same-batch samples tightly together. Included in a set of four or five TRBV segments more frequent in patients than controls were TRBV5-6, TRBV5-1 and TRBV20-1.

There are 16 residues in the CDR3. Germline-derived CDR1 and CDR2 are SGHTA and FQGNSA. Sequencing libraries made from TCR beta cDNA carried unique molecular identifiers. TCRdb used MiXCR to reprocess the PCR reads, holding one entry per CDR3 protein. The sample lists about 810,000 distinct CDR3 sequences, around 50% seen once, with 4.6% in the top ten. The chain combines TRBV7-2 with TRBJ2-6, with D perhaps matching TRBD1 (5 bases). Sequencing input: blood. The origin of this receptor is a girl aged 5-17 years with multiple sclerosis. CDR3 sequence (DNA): TGTGCCAGCAGCTTAGGTCAGGGCTCTGGGACCAACGTCCTGACTTTC. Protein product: CASSLGQGSGTNVLTF.